This T cell receptor beta chain was observed in a study of identifying expanded T cells in peripheral blood. Sequenced by immunoSEQ multiplex PCR; TCRdb stores in-frame clones only, minus some. Counted here are about 89,000 clones, around 86% occurring once; the ten biggest clones make up roughly 5.9%. Overall study findings and caveats: Across healthy donors, higher total template counts meant significantly greater roughly two-week count variance.

For this clone: Its antigen is unknown.

The specimen was blood. The TCR comes from a person aged 18 to 75 in good health.

The CDR3 nucleotides read TGCGCCAGCGCCGAGGGCGGCCCAAGGGATACGCAGTATTTT. This sequence encodes CASAEGGPRDTQYF. The chain employs TRBV4-3 and TRBJ2-3; possibly TRBD2 for D (5 bases). The CDR3 sequence is 14 residues long. Germline V gene data show CDR1 as LGHNA and CDR2 as YSLEER. Trimming cost V 8 bases and J 6 bases, with 18 bases left between them.